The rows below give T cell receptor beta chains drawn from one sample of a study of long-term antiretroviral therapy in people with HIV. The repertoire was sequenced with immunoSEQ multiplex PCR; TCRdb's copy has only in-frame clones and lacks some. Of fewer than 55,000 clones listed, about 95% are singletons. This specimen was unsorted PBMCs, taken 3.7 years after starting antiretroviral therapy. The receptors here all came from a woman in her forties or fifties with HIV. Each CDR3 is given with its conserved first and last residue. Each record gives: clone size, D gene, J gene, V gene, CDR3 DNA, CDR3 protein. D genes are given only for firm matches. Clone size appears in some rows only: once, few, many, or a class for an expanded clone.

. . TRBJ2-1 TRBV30 TGTGCCTGGAGTGTAGGAGGGGGGCTCTACAATGAGCAGTTCTTC CAWSVGGGLYNEQFF
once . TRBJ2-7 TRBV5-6 TGTGCCAGCAGCCTCGGGGTCCGCGGGGAGCAGTACTTC CASSLGVRGEQYF
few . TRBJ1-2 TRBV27 TGTGCCAGCAGTTCCGCAGGGTATGGCTACACCTTC CASSSAGYGYTF
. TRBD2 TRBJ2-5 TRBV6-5 TGTGCCAGCAGTCCGAGCGGGGGGCGAGAGACCCAGTACTTC CASSPSGGRETQYF
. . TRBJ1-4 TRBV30 TGTGCCTGGACGAGGGACACTTCTAATGAAAAACTGTTTTTT CAWTRDTSNEKLFF
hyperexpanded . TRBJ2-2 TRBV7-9 TGTGCCAGCAGCTTTTATGACGGCACCGGGGAGCTGTTTTTT CASSFYDGTGELFF
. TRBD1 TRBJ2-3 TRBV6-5 TGTGCCAGCGGGACAGGGTGGCCAGATACGCAGTATTTT CASGTGWPDTQYF
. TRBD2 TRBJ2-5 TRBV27 TGTGCCAGCAGACCCGGACTAGCGGGGACCCAAGAGACCCAGTACTTC CASRPGLAGTQETQYF
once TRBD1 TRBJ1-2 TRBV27 TGTGCCAGCAGTCCCTCATTACGACAGGGAGGCTACACCTTC CASSPSLRQGGYTF
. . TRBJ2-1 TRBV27 TGTGCCAGCAGCCCTGGGGCCCTATCCAGGCAGTTCTTC CASSPGALSRQFF
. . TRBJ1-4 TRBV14 TGTGCCAGCAGCCAGGGGGGCTTTAATGAAAAACTGTTTTTT CASSQGGFNEKLFF
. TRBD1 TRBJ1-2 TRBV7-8 TGTGCCAGCAGCTATGGGACAGGGTCAAATGGCTACACCTTC CASSYGTGSNGYTF
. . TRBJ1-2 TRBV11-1 TGTGCCAGCAGCTTAGATGGAGATGGCTACACCTTC CASSLDGDGYTF
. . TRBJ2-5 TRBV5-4 TGTGCCAGCAGCTTGGGCCAGGGTATCGGGGAGACCCAGTACTTC CASSLGQGIGETQYF
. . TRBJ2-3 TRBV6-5 TGTGCCAGCAGTTACGACAGCCACTTGTCAGATACGCAGTATTTT CASSYDSHLSDTQYF
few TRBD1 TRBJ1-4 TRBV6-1 TGTGCCTCCGAAGCGGACAGGGGCGATGAAAAACTGTTTTTT CASEADRGDEKLFF
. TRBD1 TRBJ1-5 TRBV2 TGTGCCAGCGGGGGGACAGGTCCTATGCAGCCCCAGCATTTT CASGGTGPMQPQHF
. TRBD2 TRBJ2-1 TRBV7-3 TGTGCCAGCAGCTCGGGGGGGCCCGTAGTTAGTGAGCAGTTCTTC CASSSGGPVVSEQFF
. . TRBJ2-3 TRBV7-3 TGTGCCAGCAGCTCTAGTCCGATCGCAGATACGCAGTATTTT CASSSSPIADTQYF
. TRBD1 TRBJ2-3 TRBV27 TGTGCCAGCAGTTTAGAAGGGGGCTTAGATACGCAGTATTTT CASSLEGGLDTQYF
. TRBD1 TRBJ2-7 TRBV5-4 TGTGCCAGCAGCTTGGTTCAGGGGGCACGCGGGATCTACGAGCAGTACTTC CASSLVQGARGIYEQYF
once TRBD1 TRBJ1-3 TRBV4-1 TGCGCCAGCAGCCAAGATGGGGACAGCCTACCCGTCTCTGGAAACACCATATATTTT CASSQDGDSLPVSGNTIYF
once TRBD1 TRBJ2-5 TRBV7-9 TGTGCCAGCAGCTTTCCGGGACAGGGATCGCAAGAGACCCAGTACTTC CASSFPGQGSQETQYF
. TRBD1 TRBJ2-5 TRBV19 TGTGCCAGTAGTATCGGGACAGGGGGACAGGAGACCCAGTACTTC CASSIGTGGQETQYF
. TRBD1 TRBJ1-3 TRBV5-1 TGCGCCAGCAGCTTTTTCGGTTCGACAGGGGGAGTTGACACCATATATTTT CASSFFGSTGGVDTIYF
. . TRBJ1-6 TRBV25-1 TGTGCCAGCAGTGAATATATGGGGACGGGGGGTACCCTCCACTTT CASSEYMGTGGTLHF
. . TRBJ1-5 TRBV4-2 TGTGCCAGCAGCCAAGGTGTTGGGCCCCAGCATTTT CASSQGVGPQHF
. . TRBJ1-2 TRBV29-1 TGCAGCGTTGAAAACAGTATTTATGGCTACACCTTC CSVENSIYGYTF
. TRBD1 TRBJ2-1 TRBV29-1 TGCAGCGCGGAGGAACAGGGGGGTCAGTTCTTC CSAEEQGGQFF
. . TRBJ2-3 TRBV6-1 TGTGCCAGCAGTGAAGGAGTAGATACGCAGTATTTT CASSEGVDTQYF
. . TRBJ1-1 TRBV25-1 TGTGCCAGCAGGAGAGGTCAGAATGAAGCTTTCTTT CASRRGQNEAFF
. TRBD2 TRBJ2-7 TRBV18 TGTGCCAGCTCATTGCGGACTAGCGGGGGCTATTACGAGCAGTACTTC CASSLRTSGGYYEQYF
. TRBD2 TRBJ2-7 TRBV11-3 TGTGCCAGCAGCTTCGGACTAGAGTACGAGCAGTACTTC CASSFGLEYEQYF
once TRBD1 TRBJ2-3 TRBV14 TGTGCCAGCAGCTCGAGACAGGGAACCGGCACAGATACGCAGTATTTT CASSSRQGTGTDTQYF
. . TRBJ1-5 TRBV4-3 TGCGCCAGCAGCACCCGGCCGGGGAATCAGCCCCAGCATTTT CASSTRPGNQPQHF
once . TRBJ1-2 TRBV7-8 TGTGCCAGCAGCTTTAGTGGGAAAAACTATGGCTACACCTTC CASSFSGKNYGYTF
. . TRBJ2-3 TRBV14 TGTGCCAGCAGCCAACCAAGGGGCTACACAGATACGCAGTATTTT CASSQPRGYTDTQYF
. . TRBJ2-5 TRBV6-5 TGTGCCAGCAGTATACAAGAGACCCAGTACTTC CASSIQETQYF
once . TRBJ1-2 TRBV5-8 TGTGCCAGCAGCTTGGCTCTCAGACTCAGCTCTTTTGTTGCTGGCTACACCTTC CASSLALRLSSFVAGYTF
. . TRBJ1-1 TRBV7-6 TGTGCCAGCAGCTTACGAGGCCCGAACACTGAAGCTTTCTTT CASSLRGPNTEAFF
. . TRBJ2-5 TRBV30 TGTGCCTGGAGTCGCCCGGGGAAGAGGGAAGAGACCCAGTACTTC CAWSRPGKREETQYF
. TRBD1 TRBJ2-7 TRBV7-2 TGTGCCAGCAGCAACGGACAGGGGAAAACCTACGAGCAGTACTTC CASSNGQGKTYEQYF
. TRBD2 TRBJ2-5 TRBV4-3 TGCGCCAGCAGCCAGGGGAGTAGCGGGGGGCAAGAGACCCAGTACTTC CASSQGSSGGQETQYF
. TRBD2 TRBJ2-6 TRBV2 TGTGCCAGCAGTAAGGGACTAGCGAGCTCTGGGGCCAACGTCCTGACTTTC CASSKGLASSGANVLTF
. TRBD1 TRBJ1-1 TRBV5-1 TGCGCCAGCAGCTTGGTGGGACAGCCGAACACTGAAGCTTTCTTT CASSLVGQPNTEAFF
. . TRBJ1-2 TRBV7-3 TGTGCCAGCAGCGCCAACCCCACGGGGGCGCGGTATGGCTACACCTTC CASSANPTGARYGYTF
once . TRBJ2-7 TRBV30 TGTGCCTGGAGCATCGGGGGCCGAGGTTACGAGCAGTACTTC CAWSIGGRGYEQYF
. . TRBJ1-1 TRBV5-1 TGCGCCAGCAGCTTGCGTCAGGGAAACACTGAAGCTTTCTTT CASSLRQGNTEAFF